Reported below is one T cell receptor (beta chain). This sample was included in a study of blood T cell repertoires in COVID-19. Study-level information: Material from acute and convalescent COVID-19 was sourced from the United States, Italy and Spain. T cells, B-cell-depleted T cells, or PBMCs provided the cDNA or gDNA that served as material.

As processed by the authors: Estimated nucleated cell counts came from reference gene primer amplification. The data were produced by immunoSEQ multiplex PCR, yet TCRdb's version contains in-frame clones alone and is incomplete. Clone size and the V and J calls come from that table; the DNA yielded D and trimming. The data show roughly 120,000 clones, about 90% seen once. The trim removed 3 bases at V and 5 bases at J, leaving 6 bases unmatched. CDR1 is SGHRS, CDR2 YFSETQ, per germline. The CDR3 runs to 14 residues. Followed over time, Seattle patients had been enrolled while infection was active. The V gene is TRBV5-1, the J gene TRBJ2-5, with 8 nucleotides matching TRBD1. The TCR comes from a man aged 50-59 years with COVID-19, enrolled during active disease. The specimen sequenced was peripheral blood. The CDR3 here is CASSSDRGEETQYF. CDR3 nucleotides: TGCGCCAGCAGCTCAGACAGGGGTGAGGAGACCCAGTACTTC.